A single sample gave rise to the 22 T cell receptor beta chains below, sequenced in a study of CD8+ T cells in alopecia areata. Stated treatment: oral pan-JAK inhibitor, 5-10 mg twice daily. Once RNA had been extracted, it was reverse transcribed into cDNA to act as the sequencing template. The repertoire was sequenced with immunoSEQ multiplex PCR; TCRdb's copy has only in-frame clones and lacks some. Of approximately 210,000 clones detected, under 80% appear once; the ten largest clones hold 1.3%. The sequencing used CD4+ T cells sorted from blood, collected around week 50, from a patient treated with tofacitinib. The receptors derive from a human donor with alopecia areata.

The V and J genes are TRBV30 and TRBJ2-1; no reliable D call. Deletions cut 2 bases from V and 15 bases from J, with 14 bases between. This CDR3 spans 11 amino acids. CDR1 is GTSNPN and CDR2 is SVGIG in the germline V gene (reference sequence). CDR3 region: CAWSWTDVRFF. The CDR3 nucleotides are TGTGCCTGGAGTTGGACGGATGTGCGGTTCTTC.

The J gene is TRBJ2-2, the V gene TRBV5-1, with D unclear. V lost 0 bases and J 1 base, leaving 10 bases between the germline ends. The CDR3 contains 16 residues. CDR1 and CDR2 from the germline V gene are SGHRS and YFSETQ. The CDR3 here is CASSLDSALNTGELFF. The CDR3 DNA reads TGCGCCAGCAGCTTGGATTCAGCCCTGAACACCGGGGAGCTGTTTTTT.

V gene TRBV5-6 combines with J gene TRBJ2-7, with no clear D. CDR1 SGHDT and CDR2 YYEEEE come from the germline V gene. V gave up 1 base and J gave up 4 bases, with 6 bases separating them. The CDR3 runs 12 residues. As DNA, the CDR3 is TGTGCCAGCAGCTTGAAGTCGTACGAGCAGTACTTC. This codes for CASSLKSYEQYF.

The rearrangement joins TRBV29-1 to TRBJ1-2; D is unclear. Germline V gene sequence: CDR1 SQVTM, CDR2 ANQGSEA. V dropped 3 bases and J dropped 4 bases, with 9 bases sitting between them. This CDR3 contains 12 residues. The CDR3 nucleotides read TGCAGCGTTGAGGGCAGCTTCTATGGCTACACCTTC. Protein sequence: CSVEGSFYGYTF.

The genes are TRBV30 and TRBJ1-6, with D hard to call. The CDR3 extends over 13 amino acids. V lost 0 bases to trimming and J lost 7 bases, with 7 bases between them. The V gene's germline CDR1 is GTSNPN and CDR2 SVGIG (reference sequence). The CDR3 DNA is TGTGCCTGGAGTGTACGCCACAATTCACCCCTCCACTTT. Protein product: CAWSVRHNSPLHF. The variable domain in full, completed from reference TRBV30 and TRBJ1-6, reads SQTIHQWPATLVQPVGSPLSLECTVEGTSNPNLYWYRQAAGRGLQLLFYSVGIGQISSEVPQNLSASRPQDRQFILSSKKLLLSDSGFYLCAWSVRHNSPLHFGNGTRLTVT.

The genes are TRBV23-1 and TRBJ2-5, with D possibly matching TRBD1 (6 bases). TRBV23-1 is placed among ORFs of uncertain function. The length of the CDR3 is 13 residues. The V end lost 4 bases, the J end lost 2 bases, and 8 bases lay between the germline ends. The CDR3 nucleotides are TGCGCCAGCAGTCGACAGGAACAAGAGACCCAGTACTTC. Its translation is CASSRQEQETQYF.

V and J are TRBV15 and TRBJ1-2; D gene uncertain. Germline V lookup: CDR1 LNHNV, CDR2 YYDKDF (reference sequence). CDR3 size: 13 residues. Deletions cut 8 bases from V and 0 bases from J, with 10 bases between. For the CDR3, the DNA is TGTGCCACCGCTGTGGACTCTAACTATGGCTACACCTTC. This translates into CATAVDSNYGYTF.

In its sample, this clone was seen a few times. The V and J genes are TRBV30 and TRBJ2-7, with D tentatively TRBD2 (6 bases). Trimming stripped 7 bases from V and 7 bases from J, with 14 bases between. Germline CDR1 is GTSNPN and CDR2 is SVGIG (reference sequence). This CDR3 comprises 11 residues. The DNA of the CDR3 is TGTGCCTTGAGAGCGGAGGGGGAGCAGTACTTC. Amino acids: CALRAEGEQYF.

The rearrangement links TRBV5-6 to TRBJ2-7, with D possibly TRBD1 on 5 matching bases. Germline CDR1 reads SGHDT; CDR2 reads YYEEEE. V was clipped by 5 bases and J by 0 bases, with 9 bases between them. The CDR3 covers 13 residues. This chain's CDR3 is CASSRQYSYEQYF. CDR3 nucleotide sequence: TGTGCCAGCAGTCGACAGTACTCCTACGAGCAGTACTTC.

As regards this clone: The sample has other DNA sequences that encode this CDR3 too. This chain uses TRBV29-1 with TRBJ1-1; D ambiguous. Germline V lookup: CDR1 SQVTM, CDR2 ANQGSEA. The V end was cut by 1 base, the J end by 1 base, with 4 bases between. The CDR3 has 12 residues. CDR3 sequence reads: CSVEGQNTEAFF. CDR3 bases: TGCAGCGTTGAAGGGCAGAACACTGAAGCTTTCTTT.

The CDR3 loop is CASSQEVGGYNEQFF. CDR3 nucleotide sequence: TGTGCCAGCAGCCAAGAGGTCGGCGGTTACAATGAGCAGTTCTTC. The V and J genes are TRBV4-2 and TRBJ2-1; no reliable D call. The CDR3 extends over 15 amino acids. Germline CDR1 reads LGHNA; CDR2 reads YNFKEQ. Between the trimmed V and J ends, which lost 0 bases and 4 bases, there was a span of 10 bases.

This rearrangement joins TRBV5-1 to TRBJ2-1; a possible D gene is TRBD1 (6 bases). V lost 0 bases and J 5 bases, leaving 9 bases between the germline ends. The CDR3 runs 14 residues. Germline assignment: CDR1 SGHRS and CDR2 YFSETQ. In nucleotides, the CDR3 is TGCGCCAGCAGCTTGGACACAGGGAACAATGAGCAGTTCTTC. It yields the protein CASSLDTGNNEQFF.

J is TRBJ2-6 and V is TRBV2, with TRBD1 as a possible D gene (5 bases). This CDR3 comprises 15 residues. Per germline, CDR1 SNHLY and CDR2 FYNNEI. Trimming took off 4 bases at V and 0 bases at J, with 7 bases between the two ends. DNA for the CDR3: TGTGCCAGCAGTGTAGGGGACTCTGGGGCCAACGTCCTGACTTTC. It specifies CASSVGDSGANVLTF.

Comment on this clone: Other DNA sequences in this specimen translate into the identical CDR3. This chain connects TRBV29-1 to TRBJ1-1, with D unclear. Trimming removed 7 bases from V and 2 bases from J, with 5 bases in between. The germline gives CDR1 SQVTM, CDR2 ANQGSEA. The CDR3 sequence is 10 residues long. The CDR3 sequence is CSGVNTEAFF. The CDR3 bases are TGCAGCGGGGTTAACACTGAAGCTTTCTTT.

The CDR3 coding sequence is TGTGCCAGCAGCTTAGGGACAGGGGGAGAAGCTTTCTTT. Amino acid sequence: CASSLGTGGEAFF. The genes are TRBV7-3 and TRBJ1-1, with 11 bases lining up with TRBD1. V was clipped by 2 bases and J by 8 bases; unmatched bases: 1. The CDR3 length is 13 residues. Germline CDR1 and CDR2: SGHTA and FQGTGA.

This clone was found once. The chain recombines TRBV7-2 with TRBJ2-3; unclear D gene. The CDR3 covers 13 residues. Germline loops: CDR1 SGHTA, CDR2 FQGNSA. Trimming took off 5 bases at V and 6 bases at J, with 12 bases between the two ends. CDR3 DNA sequence: TGTGCCAGCAGCCCGGAAGGAGCCGATACGCAGTATTTT. It encodes CASSPEGADTQYF.

The chain employs TRBV30 and TRBJ1-2, with TRBD1 matching over 7 bases. The V gene end was trimmed by 3 bases and the J gene end by 6 bases; junction bases not matched to a gene: 7. Germline values: CDR1 GTSNPN, CDR2 SVGIG (reference sequence). The CDR3 has 13 amino acids. The CDR3 DNA reads TGTGCCTGGAGCCTACAGGGGATCGATGGCTACACCTTC. It translates to CAWSLQGIDGYTF.

J is TRBJ2-2 and V is TRBV30; TRBD2 might be the D (5 bases). The germline V and J ends were trimmed by 3 bases and 2 bases, with 7 bases remaining between them. The CDR3 has 13 amino acids. Germline CDR1 and CDR2: GTSNPN and SVGIG (reference sequence). CDR3 sequence: CAWRGANTGELFF. The CDR3 DNA reads TGTGCCTGGAGGGGAGCTAACACCGGGGAGCTGTTTTTT.

This chain connects TRBV11-1 to TRBJ1-6; TRBD1 agrees at 9 bases. Germline-derived CDR1 and CDR2 are SGHAT and FQDESV (reference sequence). The CDR3 has 16 amino acids. The ends lost 1 base at V and 9 bases at J; junction bases unmatched: 7. The CDR3 protein is CASSLGGGQGRSPLHF. CDR3 in DNA: TGTGCCAGCAGCTTAGGCGGAGGACAGGGGCGTTCACCCCTCCACTTT.

This sequence joins TRBV10-1 and TRBJ2-3, with D hard to call. Germline assignment: CDR1 WNHNN and CDR2 SYGVQD (reference sequence). This CDR3 is 13 amino acids long. V was pared by 4 bases and J by 5 bases, with 10 bases between. CDR3 sequence (DNA): TGCGCCAGCAGTGTGGACCTCCGAGATACGCAGTATTTT. Translating it yields CASSVDLRDTQYF.

V usage is TRBV7-2 and J usage is TRBJ1-4; D is uncertain. The germline V gene has CDR1 SGHTA and CDR2 FQGNSA. The V end lost 4 bases, the J end lost 2 bases, and 11 bases lay between the germline ends. CDR3 size: 15 residues. In nucleotides, the CDR3 is TGTGCCAGCAGCTCGCAGAAGTCGACTAATGAAAAACTGTTTTTT. Protein product: CASSSQKSTNEKLFF.

The chain joins TRBV2 to TRBJ2-3; 8 bases are a match to TRBD2. V lost 3 bases and J lost 1; bases outside the gene matches: 6. Germline CDR1 is SNHLY and CDR2 is FYNNEI. This CDR3 region has 16 residues. This CDR3 reads CASSDSPGLGTDTQYF. For the CDR3, the DNA is TGTGCCAGCAGTGACTCGCCGGGACTAGGCACAGATACGCAGTATTTT.